This is a list of T cell receptor beta chains from one sample in a study of blood T cell repertoires in COVID-19. The method was immunoSEQ multiplex PCR; TCRdb's version includes in-frame clones alone and lacks a portion of them. This sample has around 160,000 clones; about four fifths occur once, and the top ten carry 7% to 10%. Sequenced material: peripheral blood. Receptor source: a human donor with acute or convalescent COVID-19. The donor label of this sample is uncertain. The CDR3 runs from the conserved cysteine through the conserved F or W. D genes are given only for firm matches. Size is omitted from some rows. Given values are once, few, many or a class for expanded clones.

TRBJ2-2 | NA | NA | TRBV24-1 | CATSAPGTGELFF | TGTGCCACCAGCGCCCCGGGCACCGGGGAGCTGTTTTTT
TRBJ1-1 | NA | NA | TRBV6-5 | CASSYSVERWNTEAFF | TGTGCCAGCAGTTACTCGGTTGAACGGTGGAACACTGAAGCTTTCTTT
TRBJ1-2 | NA | TRBD1 | TRBV30 | CAWARDRADYGYTF | TGTGCCTGGGCCAGGGACAGGGCGGACTATGGCTACACCTTC
TRBJ2-5 | NA | TRBD2 | TRBV29-1 | CSVEGGVQTQYF | TGCAGCGTTGAGGGAGGGGTTCAGACCCAGTACTTC
TRBJ2-1 | NA | NA | TRBV6-5 | CASSYSVGASYNEQFF | TGTGCCAGCAGTTACTCGGTAGGGGCCTCCTACAATGAGCAGTTCTTC
TRBJ1-1 | once | NA | TRBV4-1 | CASSHWGVTEAFF | TGCGCCAGCAGCCACTGGGGGGTCACTGAAGCTTTCTTT
TRBJ1-2 | NA | NA | TRBV7-8 | CASSQTGSNYGYTF | TGTGCCAGCAGCCAGACGGGGTCTAACTATGGCTACACCTTC
TRBJ1-1 | NA | TRBD1 | TRBV7-8 | CASSSRNRGEDTEAFF | TGTGCCAGCAGCTCCCGCAACAGGGGAGAGGACACTGAAGCTTTCTTT
TRBJ2-5 | NA | NA | TRBV7-2 | CASSLGEVETQYF | TGTGCCAGCAGCTTAGGAGAAGTGGAGACCCAGTACTTC
TRBJ2-2 | NA | TRBD2 | TRBV6-5 | CASSGLAGGELFF | TGTGCCAGTTCGGGACTAGCTGGCGGAGAGCTGTTTTTT
TRBJ1-6 | NA | TRBD1 | TRBV19 | CASSFQGAGFGSPLHF | TGTGCCAGTAGTTTTCAGGGGGCAGGGTTTGGATCACCCCTCCACTTT
TRBJ2-2 | few | NA | TRBV5-1 | CASSLEGIEAGELFF | TGCGCCAGCAGCTTGGAAGGAATCGAGGCCGGGGAGCTGTTTTTT
TRBJ1-5 | once | TRBD1 | TRBV28 | CASNPGQSSNQPQHF | TGTGCCAGCAACCCGGGACAGAGTAGCAATCAGCCCCAGCATTTT
TRBJ2-2 | NA | NA | TRBV24-1 | CATSPADSNTGELFF | TGTGCCACCTCCCCGGCCGACTCGAACACCGGGGAGCTGTTTTTT
TRBJ2-1 | few | TRBD1 | TRBV29-1 | CSGSGGSYNEQFF | TGCAGCGGCTCAGGGGGCTCCTACAATGAGCAGTTCTTC
TRBJ2-3 | NA | NA | TRBV19 | CASSIVGGTQYF | TGTGCCAGTAGTATAGTAGGGGGAACGCAGTATTTT
TRBJ1-4 | NA | NA | TRBV14 | CASRQSGATNEKLFF | TGTGCCAGCAGACAATCAGGCGCAACTAATGAAAAACTGTTTTTT
TRBJ1-6 | NA | NA | TRBV30 | CAWSVGRGMYSPLHF | TGTGCCTGGAGTGTTGGCCGGGGGATGTATTCACCCCTCCACTTT
TRBJ1-2 | NA | NA | TRBV19 | CASRTTTGWRHGYTF | TGTGCCAGTAGAACTACGACAGGTTGGAGACATGGCTACACCTTC
TRBJ2-2 | NA | NA | TRBV25-1 | CASSERSGGTGELFF | TGTGCCAGCAGTGAACGCTCTGGCGGGACCGGGGAGCTGTTTTTT
TRBJ2-7 | few | NA | TRBV9 | CASSVAPSVTGSYEQYF | TGTGCCAGCAGCGTAGCCCCGTCCGTAACAGGTTCCTACGAGCAGTACTTC
TRBJ1-5 | NA | TRBD1 | TRBV6-5 | CASRGDRFSNQPQHF | TGTGCCAGCAGGGGGGACAGGTTTAGCAATCAGCCCCAGCATTTT
TRBJ1-6 | NA | NA | TRBV5-1 | CASSLGQDNSPLHF | TGCGCCAGCAGCTTAGGACAAGATAATTCACCCCTCCACTTT
TRBJ1-5 | NA | NA | TRBV5-6 | CASSLGGLRSNQPQHF | TGTGCCAGCAGCTTGGGGGGGCTGCGAAGCAATCAGCCCCAGCATTTT
TRBJ1-2 | once | TRBD1 | TRBV5-1 | CASSFAGQGSGYTF | TGCGCCAGCAGCTTCGCGGGACAGGGAAGCGGCTACACCTTC
TRBJ1-3 | NA | TRBD1 | TRBV28 | CASSQQGSGNTIYF | TGTGCCAGCAGTCAACAGGGGTCCGGAAACACCATATATTTT
TRBJ2-5 | once | TRBD1 | TRBV11-2 | CASSSGTGGRGETQYF | TGTGCCAGCAGCTCCGGGACAGGGGGCAGGGGAGAGACCCAGTACTTC
TRBJ1-5 | NA | TRBD1 | TRBV2 | CASRGGQGKQPQHF | TGTGCCAGCAGGGGGGGACAGGGCAAACAGCCCCAGCATTTT
TRBJ1-2 | NA | TRBD1 | TRBV6-5 | CASRRTGVYGYTF | TGTGCCAGCAGGAGGACAGGGGTATATGGCTACACCTTC
TRBJ1-2 | few | NA | TRBV21-1 | CASFSAGHNNYGYTF | TGTGCCAGCTTCAGCGCGGGGCATAATAACTATGGCTACACCTTC
TRBJ2-6 | once | NA | TRBV18 | CASFRDTFSSGANVLTF | TGTGCCAGCTTTCGGGACACCTTCAGCTCTGGGGCCAACGTCCTGACTTTC
TRBJ2-1 | NA | NA | TRBV6-1 | CASSAQPPGPSSYNEQFF | TGTGCCAGCAGTGCGCAACCACCGGGTCCTAGCTCCTACAATGAGCAGTTCTTC
TRBJ1-2 | NA | NA | TRBV10-3 | CAISEKGADGGYTF | TGTGCCATCAGTGAAAAAGGGGCCGATGGAGGCTACACCTTC
TRBJ1-2 | once | NA | TRBV3-1/TRBV3-2 | CASSPPGGGYTF | TGTGCCAGCAGCCCCCCGGGGGGAGGCTACACCTTC
TRBJ2-2 | few | TRBD1 | TRBV27 | CASSLLGTGEGTGELFF | TGTGCCAGCAGTTTATTGGGGACAGGGGAGGGTACCGGGGAGCTGTTTTTT
TRBJ2-1 | NA | TRBD2 | TRBV5-1 | CASSLPRLAGGYNEQFF | TGCGCCAGCAGCTTGCCGCGACTAGCGGGGGGATACAATGAGCAGTTCTTC
TRBJ1-2 | few | NA | TRBV14 | CASSPYYYSNYGYTF | TGTGCCAGCAGCCCCTACTACTACTCGAACTATGGCTACACCTTC
TRBJ2-2 | few | TRBD2 | TRBV14 | CASSGGLGYGELFF | TGTGCCAGCAGCGGAGGACTAGGATACGGGGAGCTGTTTTTT
TRBJ1-4 | NA | NA | TRBV12-3/TRBV12-4 | CASSLGGSEKLFF | TGTGCCAGCAGTTTGGGGGGTAGTGAAAAACTGTTTTTT
TRBJ1-6 | NA | TRBD1 | TRBV4-1 | CASSQEQGGSPLHF | TGCGCCAGCAGCCAAGAGCAGGGGGGTTCACCCCTCCACTTT
TRBJ2-7 | NA | NA | TRBV25-1 | CASSGPRGRVGEQYF | TGTGCCAGCAGTGGTCCCCGGGGGAGAGTGGGCGAGCAGTACTTC
TRBJ2-3 | once | TRBD2 | TRBV3-1/TRBV3-2 | CASSQGAPGTRQYF | TGTGCCAGCAGCCAAGGGGCCCCCGGGACTAGGCAGTATTTT